Listed here is a single T cell receptor (beta chain). The antigen remains unidentified. The data belong to a study of response to subunit inactivated influenza vaccine. This CDR3 spans 13 amino acids. Germline V gives CDR1 MDHEN, CDR2 SYDVKM. Germline trimming cut 10 bases from V and 16 bases from J; bases unmatched to any gene: 15. TCRdb processed the RT-PCR reads anew with MiXCR; each CDR3 protein has one entry. The sample consists of fewer than 700,000 distinct CDR3 sequences, 10% to 15% of them appearing once. Broader study findings: It was suggested by the authors that few new T cells are recruited by each seasonal influenza vaccination.

Sequenced here: PBMCs from blood, sampled more than 35 days after vaccination. The receptor was isolated from a man aged 50 or older who received an inactivated influenza vaccine. The rearrangement joins TRBV28 to TRBJ2-1; 11 positions match TRBD2. This chain's CDR3 is CATTTRLAGNEFF. DNA for the CDR3: TGTGCCACCACTACCCGACTAGCGGGGAACGAATTCTTC.